A selection of T cell receptor beta chains follows, all from one sample in a study of OX40 agonist ivuxolimab in advanced cancers. Measured with immunoSEQ multiplex PCR; TCRdb has only the in-frame clones, and not every one. The table lists roughly 58,000 clones, 77% of them singletons. The sample was CD4+ or CD8+ T cells sorted from blood, taken in a trial of the OX40 agonist ivuxolimab. The receptors derive from an adult with an advanced solid tumor such as melanoma, head and neck, liver or kidney cancer. CDR3s include the opening cysteine and the closing phenylalanine or tryptophan. The D gene is left open where the match is weak. For some rows the clone size is stated as once, few or many, or as a class when expanded; others skip it.

d_gene: .
v_gene: TRBV27
j_gene: TRBJ2-7
abundance: .
CDR3aa: CATGQFYYEQYF
CDR3nt: TGTGCTACTGGGCAGTTCTACTACGAGCAGTACTTC

d_gene: .
v_gene: TRBV15
j_gene: TRBJ1-1
abundance: few
CDR3aa: CATSRVGRTEAFF
CDR3nt: TGTGCCACCAGCAGAGTTGGGAGGACTGAAGCTTTCTTT

d_gene: .
v_gene: TRBV7-8
j_gene: TRBJ1-4
abundance: .
CDR3aa: CASSLVGVHEEKLFF
CDR3nt: TGTGCCAGCAGCTTAGTCGGCGTTCACGAGGAAAAACTGTTTTTT

d_gene: TRBD2
v_gene: TRBV7-3
j_gene: TRBJ2-1
abundance: .
CDR3aa: CASSLKALVGGYNEQFF
CDR3nt: TGTGCCAGCAGCTTAAAGGCCCTAGTGGGAGGGTACAATGAGCAGTTCTTC

d_gene: TRBD2
v_gene: TRBV2
j_gene: TRBJ2-1
abundance: .
CDR3aa: CASSETSGSIFRDNEQFF
CDR3nt: TGTGCCAGCAGTGAGACTAGCGGGAGTATCTTCCGAGACAATGAGCAGTTCTTC

d_gene: .
v_gene: TRBV19
j_gene: TRBJ1-1
abundance: .
CDR3aa: CASSIVVGRGANTEAFF
CDR3nt: TGTGCCAGTAGTATAGTGGTGGGAAGAGGGGCGAACACTGAAGCTTTCTTT

d_gene: .
v_gene: TRBV6-6
j_gene: TRBJ1-1
abundance: .
CDR3aa: CASSLTDSYTEAFF
CDR3nt: TGTGCCAGCAGCCTTACAGACAGTTACACTGAAGCTTTCTTT

d_gene: .
v_gene: TRBV7-6
j_gene: TRBJ2-5
abundance: few
CDR3aa: CASSLRRPENYQETQYF
CDR3nt: TGTGCCAGCAGCCTCAGACGCCCGGAGAACTATCAAGAGACCCAGTACTTC

d_gene: TRBD2
v_gene: TRBV2
j_gene: TRBJ2-7
abundance: .
CDR3aa: CASRGLAGGVYEQYF
CDR3nt: TGTGCCAGCAGGGGACTAGCGGGCGGGGTCTACGAGCAGTACTTC

d_gene: TRBD1
v_gene: TRBV7-9
j_gene: TRBJ2-3
abundance: .
CDR3aa: CASSWTPDRGPDTQYF
CDR3nt: TGTGCCAGCAGCTGGACCCCGGACAGGGGGCCCGATACGCAGTATTTT

d_gene: .
v_gene: TRBV9
j_gene: TRBJ2-3
abundance: .
CDR3aa: CASSVVPGTDTQYF
CDR3nt: TGTGCCAGCAGCGTAGTCCCGGGGACAGATACGCAGTATTTT

d_gene: TRBD1
v_gene: TRBV6-6
j_gene: TRBJ1-5
abundance: .
CDR3aa: CASSSRQGNSNQPQHF
CDR3nt: TGTGCCAGCAGCAGCAGACAGGGGAATAGCAATCAGCCCCAGCATTTT

d_gene: TRBD1
v_gene: TRBV10-2
j_gene: TRBJ2-5
abundance: .
CDR3aa: CASCDRGPQETQYF
CDR3nt: TGCGCCAGCTGCGACAGGGGGCCCCAAGAGACCCAGTACTTC

d_gene: .
v_gene: TRBV11-2
j_gene: TRBJ2-2
abundance: .
CDR3aa: CASSLESRAGGKSQTGELFF
CDR3nt: TGTGCCAGCAGCTTAGAATCACGGGCGGGTGGAAAAAGTCAAACCGGGGAGCTGTTTTTT

d_gene: .
v_gene: TRBV5-6
j_gene: TRBJ1-5
abundance: few
CDR3aa: CASSLRSINQPQHF
CDR3nt: TGTGCCAGCAGCTTGAGGAGTATCAATCAGCCCCAGCATTTT

d_gene: .
v_gene: TRBV7-9
j_gene: TRBJ1-1
abundance: few
CDR3aa: CASSLRNQNTEAFF
CDR3nt: TGTGCCAGCAGCTTAAGGAACCAAAACACTGAAGCTTTCTTT

d_gene: .
v_gene: TRBV6-5
j_gene: TRBJ1-5
abundance: .
CDR3aa: CASTPGFRQPQHF
CDR3nt: TGTGCCAGCACTCCAGGGTTTCGTCAGCCCCAGCATTTT

d_gene: .
v_gene: TRBV6-6
j_gene: TRBJ1-5
abundance: .
CDR3aa: CASSNGQAGQPQHF
CDR3nt: TGTGCCAGCAGTAATGGACAAGCGGGGCAGCCCCAGCATTTT

d_gene: .
v_gene: TRBV10-2
j_gene: TRBJ1-1
abundance: once
CDR3aa: CASSERPRRTEAFF
CDR3nt: TGCGCCAGCAGTGAACGTCCGAGGCGGACTGAAGCTTTCTTT

d_gene: .
v_gene: TRBV27
j_gene: TRBJ2-5
abundance: .
CDR3aa: CASSFLAPPETQYF
CDR3nt: TGTGCCAGCAGTTTCCTCGCCCCTCCAGAGACCCAGTACTTC

d_gene: .
v_gene: TRBV6-1
j_gene: TRBJ2-3
abundance: .
CDR3aa: CASSRTSSTDTQYF
CDR3nt: TGTGCCAGCAGTAGGACTTCTAGCACAGATACGCAGTATTTT

d_gene: .
v_gene: TRBV21-1
j_gene: TRBJ2-2
abundance: once
CDR3aa: CASQVGAGGELFF
CDR3nt: TGTGCCAGCCAAGTGGGGGCCGGCGGGGAGCTGTTTTTT

d_gene: TRBD1
v_gene: TRBV18
j_gene: TRBJ2-7
abundance: .
CDR3aa: CASSPRQGAWEQYF
CDR3nt: TGTGCCAGCTCACCCCGACAGGGGGCATGGGAGCAGTACTTC

d_gene: .
v_gene: TRBV30
j_gene: TRBJ1-5
abundance: few
CDR3aa: CAWSVGNYQPQHF
CDR3nt: TGTGCCTGGAGTGTAGGGAACTATCAGCCCCAGCATTTT

d_gene: TRBD1
v_gene: TRBV6-5
j_gene: TRBJ1-5
abundance: .
CDR3aa: CASSYSGQGQPQHF
CDR3nt: TGTGCCAGCAGTTACTCGGGACAGGGCCAGCCCCAGCATTTT

d_gene: .
v_gene: TRBV10-3
j_gene: TRBJ1-2
abundance: .
CDR3aa: CAAQQDLTDGYTF
CDR3nt: TGTGCCGCACAACAGGACCTCACCGATGGCTACACCTTC

d_gene: .
v_gene: TRBV7-2
j_gene: TRBJ1-3
abundance: .
CDR3aa: CASSLGTVSGNTIYF
CDR3nt: TGTGCCAGCAGCTTAGGGACAGTCTCTGGAAACACCATATATTTT

d_gene: TRBD2
v_gene: TRBV7-2
j_gene: TRBJ2-7
abundance: .
CDR3aa: CASSLEVPVAGGSSYEQYF
CDR3nt: TGTGCCAGCAGCTTAGAGGTTCCGGTAGCGGGGGGGAGCTCCTACGAGCAGTACTTC

d_gene: .
v_gene: TRBV10-3
j_gene: TRBJ1-2
abundance: .
CDR3aa: CAISLFAPLADYGYTF
CDR3nt: TGTGCCATCAGTCTTTTTGCGCCTCTGGCGGACTATGGCTACACCTTC

d_gene: .
v_gene: TRBV18
j_gene: TRBJ1-1
abundance: .
CDR3aa: CASSPGSTEAFF
CDR3nt: TGTGCCAGCTCACCGGGGAGCACTGAAGCTTTCTTT

d_gene: .
v_gene: TRBV18
j_gene: TRBJ2-1
abundance: .
CDR3aa: CASSPASLDNEQFF
CDR3nt: TGTGCCAGCTCACCGGCGTCTTTGGACAATGAGCAGTTCTTC

d_gene: .
v_gene: TRBV9
j_gene: TRBJ1-6
abundance: .
CDR3aa: CASSREGFSDSPLHF
CDR3nt: TGTGCCAGCAGCAGAGAGGGGTTCTCAGATTCACCCCTCCACTTT

d_gene: .
v_gene: TRBV5-5
j_gene: TRBJ1-4
abundance: .
CDR3aa: CASSRQDNEKLFF
CDR3nt: TGTGCCAGCAGTAGACAGGATAATGAAAAACTGTTTTTT

d_gene: .
v_gene: TRBV14
j_gene: TRBJ1-2
abundance: .
CDR3aa: CASSLTGTPTGYTF
CDR3nt: TGTGCCAGCAGCCTCACCGGGACACCCACGGGCTACACCTTC

d_gene: .
v_gene: TRBV5-1
j_gene: TRBJ2-5
abundance: .
CDR3aa: CASTPPQDVTQYF
CDR3nt: TGCGCCAGCACCCCCCCCCAGGATGTGACCCAGTACTTC

d_gene: .
v_gene: TRBV19
j_gene: TRBJ2-7
abundance: .
CDR3aa: CASSISFSYEQYF
CDR3nt: TGTGCCAGTAGTATTTCTTTCTCCTACGAGCAGTACTTC

d_gene: .
v_gene: TRBV27
j_gene: TRBJ1-5
abundance: .
CDR3aa: CASRQGWAGNQPQHF
CDR3nt: TGTGCCAGCAGACAAGGTTGGGCCGGCAATCAGCCCCAGCATTTT

d_gene: .
v_gene: TRBV5-6
j_gene: TRBJ2-7
abundance: few
CDR3aa: CASSLGGTGRDEQYF
CDR3nt: TGTGCCAGCAGCTTGGGTGGGACGGGAAGGGACGAGCAGTACTTC

d_gene: .
v_gene: TRBV5-5
j_gene: TRBJ1-4
abundance: .
CDR3aa: CASSLRLGNEKLFF
CDR3nt: TGTGCCAGCAGCTTGCGGCTGGGTAATGAAAAACTGTTTTTT

d_gene: TRBD2
v_gene: TRBV29-1
j_gene: TRBJ2-1
abundance: .
CDR3aa: CSVERLAGYNEQFF
CDR3nt: TGCAGCGTTGAGCGGCTAGCGGGGTACAATGAGCAGTTCTTC

d_gene: TRBD2
v_gene: TRBV10-3
j_gene: TRBJ2-3
abundance: few
CDR3aa: CAIARGTSMADTQYF
CDR3nt: TGTGCCATCGCCAGGGGGACTAGCATGGCAGATACGCAGTATTTT

d_gene: .
v_gene: TRBV11-2
j_gene: TRBJ1-1
abundance: few
CDR3aa: CASSLSRVAFF
CDR3nt: TGTGCCAGCAGTTTGAGTCGAGTAGCTTTCTTT

d_gene: .
v_gene: TRBV5-1
j_gene: TRBJ2-2
abundance: .
CDR3aa: CASSSGLLNTGELFF
CDR3nt: TGCGCCAGCAGCTCGGGACTCCTAAACACCGGGGAGCTGTTTTTT

d_gene: TRBD1
v_gene: TRBV7-8
j_gene: TRBJ2-5
abundance: .
CDR3aa: CASSSGGGETQYF
CDR3nt: TGTGCCAGCAGCTCAGGGGGCGGAGAGACCCAGTACTTC

d_gene: .
v_gene: TRBV4-3
j_gene: TRBJ1-3
abundance: .
CDR3aa: CASSQVYTSSGNTIYF
CDR3nt: TGCGCCAGCAGCCAAGTGTATACGAGCTCTGGAAACACCATATATTTT

d_gene: .
v_gene: TRBV19
j_gene: TRBJ2-1
abundance: .
CDR3aa: CASSLRRLVNEQFF
CDR3nt: TGTGCCAGTAGTCTAAGGAGACTAGTAAATGAGCAGTTCTTC

d_gene: .
v_gene: TRBV4-3
j_gene: TRBJ1-1
abundance: few
CDR3aa: CASSLGGWNTEAFF
CDR3nt: TGCGCCAGCAGCCTTGGGGGGTGGAACACTGAAGCTTTCTTT

d_gene: .
v_gene: TRBV18
j_gene: TRBJ1-1
abundance: .
CDR3aa: CASSSEWWGEVPDTEAFF
CDR3nt: TGTGCCAGCTCGTCTGAGTGGTGGGGTGAGGTACCGGACACTGAAGCTTTCTTT

d_gene: .
v_gene: TRBV30
j_gene: TRBJ1-4
abundance: .
CDR3aa: CAWGQPGANEKLFF
CDR3nt: TGTGCCTGGGGACAGCCTGGGGCTAATGAAAAACTGTTTTTT

d_gene: TRBD1
v_gene: TRBV25-1
j_gene: TRBJ1-6
abundance: .
CDR3aa: CASSGDRGYNSPLHF
CDR3nt: TGTGCCAGCAGTGGGGACAGGGGGTATAATTCACCCCTCCACTTT

d_gene: .
v_gene: TRBV6-6
j_gene: TRBJ2-2
abundance: .
CDR3aa: CASIHPQGSGELFF
CDR3nt: TGTGCCAGCATACATCCACAGGGATCCGGGGAGCTGTTTTTT

d_gene: TRBD1
v_gene: TRBV9
j_gene: TRBJ1-1
abundance: .
CDR3aa: CASSLRDRVPTEAFF
CDR3nt: TGTGCCAGCAGCCTCCGGGACAGGGTTCCCACTGAAGCTTTCTTT

d_gene: TRBD1
v_gene: TRBV7-2
j_gene: TRBJ2-1
abundance: .
CDR3aa: CASSWDRGVYNEQFF
CDR3nt: TGTGCCAGCAGCTGGGACAGGGGCGTCTACAATGAGCAGTTCTTC

d_gene: .
v_gene: TRBV11-2
j_gene: TRBJ1-1
abundance: .
CDR3aa: CASSFGWVNTEAFF
CDR3nt: TGTGCCAGCAGCTTCGGTTGGGTAAACACTGAAGCCTTCTTT